This record covers a single T cell receptor beta chain. Its antigen remains undetermined. Qualities for individual bases were not recorded, and no much larger clone is one base off. This record belongs to a study of OX40 agonist ivuxolimab in advanced cancers. Background for the entire study: The costimulatory receptor OX40 (CD134) was targeted by ivuxolimab, a fully human IgG2 agonistic monoclonal antibody. Intravenous ivuxolimab was administered to patients every 2 weeks at six dose levels: 0.01, 0.1, 0.3, 1.5, 3 and 10 mg/kg. Among the 52 dose-escalation patients, about 19 had hepatocellular carcinoma, approximately 15 melanoma, 9 renal cell carcinoma and 9 head and neck cancer. In the dose-escalation cohort, 82.7% of patients were male, and the mean age was approximately 60 years, with a range of 23 to 79. Patients were allowed to have had prior anti-PD-1, anti-PD-L1 or anti-CTLA-4 therapy, and 40% of the dose-escalation patients had been treated with checkpoint inhibitors. Partial responses occurred in three dose-escalation patients, of whom one had hepatocellular carcinoma and two had cutaneous melanoma. Peripheral TCRbeta sequencing aimed to test whether ivuxolimab altered TCR sequence diversity and caused clonal T-cell expansion. The paper describes the monotherapy dose-escalation part (N of about 54 patients) of the phase I trial of ivuxolimab. Broader findings and caveats from the paper: On average, CD8+ T cells showed more expanded clones than CD4+ T cells after ivuxolimab. Which antigens the clonally expanded peripheral T cells were specific for was not determined. In partial responders in the 0.1-3.0 mg/kg groups, normalized peripheral clonal expansion was found to be among the lowest, especially among CD8+ T cells. At doses of 0.1 to 3.0 mg/kg, clonal expansion of both CD4+ and CD8+ T cells in blood was seen between baseline and week 6. Low levels of normalized T-cell clonal expansion were also seen in some patients who did not respond.

CDR1 ENHRY and CDR2 SYGVKD were looked up in the germline V gene. The junction carries 16 bases between V and J, which are trimmed by 2 bases and 5 bases respectively. The CDR3 goes from the cysteine to the phenylalanine over 16 residues. The read is trimmed to its CDR3 DNA, 48 bases read in frame from base 1. Genomic DNA was extracted from sorted cells for sequencing of the TCRbeta CDR3 region. The immunoSEQ Assay was used for sequencing of TCRbeta CDR3 regions. This is the immuneACCESS table as TCRdb keeps it, with only in-frame sequences that have V and J called. A part of the clones is gone; compared with another copy, unresolved V genes explain less than half, and the rest is unexplained. The sample table holds 40,000 to 65,000 clones, of which more than 70% were seen once. Approximately 1.6% of the sample is held by the ten biggest clonotypes. Patients with a history of autoimmune disease or receiving systemic immunosuppression were excluded from the trial. In every dose cohort, peripheral blood was drawn for TCR sequencing at baseline, cycle 4 day 1, and cycle 7 day 1. The samples were taken from a phase I, first-in-human, multicenter, open-label dose-escalation trial of ivuxolimab. Adults with locally advanced or metastatic melanoma, renal cell carcinoma, hepatocellular carcinoma or head and neck squamous cell carcinoma were enrolled in the trial. CD4+ and CD8+ T cells were sorted separately from peripheral blood before TCR sequencing.

The clonotype was recovered from an adult with an advanced solid tumor such as melanoma, head and neck, liver or kidney cancer. The source was CD4+ or CD8+ T cells sorted from blood, collected in a trial of the OX40 agonist ivuxolimab. The rearranged segments are TRBV10-3 and TRBJ2-1; the D element might be TRBD1 or TRBD2, as each aligns at 6 bases. The DNA reads as follows: TGTGCCATCAGTGAGCTGAGGAGGGGGGTTGACAATGAGCAGTTCTTC. Its protein is CAISELRRGVDNEQFF.